Following are 11 T cell receptor beta chains from one sample sequenced in a study of blood T cell repertoires in COVID-19. TCRdb's copy holds only in-frame clones and misses some; the assay was immunoSEQ multiplex PCR. This repertoire shows about 260,000 clones, more than 75% found once; its top ten account for around 10%. Material for sequencing was peripheral blood. These receptors were collected from a man aged 40-55 years who had recovered from COVID-19.

The chain couples TRBV6-4 to TRBJ2-6; tentatively, D is TRBD1 (6 bases). Germline V gives CDR1 MRHNA, CDR2 SNTAGT. There are 17 residues in the CDR3. Trimming left V 2 bases short and J 1 base short, with 12 bases between. The CDR3 nucleotides are TGTGCCAGCAGTGACGGGGGCATTCAATCTGGGGCCAACGTCCTGACTTTC. Its translation: CASSDGGIQSGANVLTF.

This chain links TRBV7-7 with TRBJ1-3; no definite D call. Germline CDR1 is SSHAT and CDR2 is FNYEAQ (reference sequence). V lost 1 base, J lost 2 bases, and 6 bases lay in between. The CDR3 is made up of 14 amino acids. CDR3 sequence: CASSLGGAGNTIYF. CDR3 DNA: TGTGCCAGCAGCTTAGGCGGTGCTGGAAACACCATATATTTT.

The table lists this clone with a count of one. The J gene is TRBJ1-1, the V gene TRBV7-3, with a tentative D call TRBD1 (6 bases). Germline loops: CDR1 SGHTA, CDR2 FQGTGA. The CDR3 extends over 14 amino acids. Trimming stripped 0 bases from V and 4 bases from J, with 9 bases between. CDR3 loop: CASSLTRGLTEAFF. CDR3 DNA sequence: TGTGCCAGCAGCTTAACGCGGGGGCTCACTGAAGCTTTCTTT.

This clone was recorded once. CDR3 sequence reads: CASSKEGGGRNTGELFF. The CDR3 region has the DNA TGTGCCAGCAGCAAAGAGGGAGGGGGACGTAACACCGGGGAGCTGTTTTTT. The chain carries TRBV9 and TRBJ2-2, with D perhaps matching TRBD2 (7 bases). CDR3 size: 17 residues. Trimming stripped 4 bases from V and 2 bases from J, with 18 bases between. The germline V gene has CDR1 SGDLS and CDR2 YYNGEE.

This clone was recorded only once. This chain joins TRBV5-4 and TRBJ2-3, with 9 positions matching TRBD2. Trimming cost V 3 bases and J 0 bases; bases outside gene matches: 8. Germline CDR1 is SGHNT and CDR2 is YYREEE (reference sequence). The CDR3 sequence is 17 residues long. For the CDR3, the DNA is TGTGCCAGCAGCTCACCTCCGGGACTAGCTAGCACAGATACGCAGTATTTT. Amino acids: CASSSPPGLASTDTQYF. Filled out from reference TRBV5-4 and TRBJ2-3, the complete variable domain reads ETGVTQSPTHLIKTRGQQVTLRCSSQSGHNTVSWYQQALGQGPQFIFQYYREEENGRGNFPPRFSGLQFPNYSSELNVNALELDDSALYLCASSSPPGLASTDTQYFGPGTRLTVL.

V and J are TRBV11-2 and TRBJ1-2; D not certain. The CDR3 runs to 16 residues. Germline V gives CDR1 SGHAT, CDR2 FQNNGV. Trimming took 7 bases from V and 4 from J, leaving 22 bases between them. The CDR3 DNA follows: TGTGCCAGCATACCCGACCCCCCGGGTCGGGGCTATGGCTACACCTTC. It is translated as CASIPDPPGRGYGYTF.

The rearrangement joins TRBV6-1 to TRBJ2-7; 14 positions agree with TRBD2. Losses at the gene ends were 4 bases for V and 2 bases for J; bases not matched to a gene: 7. The CDR3 has 17 residues. CDR1 MNHNS and CDR2 SASEGT come from the germline V gene. The CDR3 loop reads CASSVNGLAGGPYEQYF. CDR3 DNA sequence: TGTGCCAGCAGTGTGAATGGACTAGCGGGGGGACCCTACGAGCAGTACTTC.

V gene TRBV24-1 combines with J gene TRBJ1-5, with 7 bases that match TRBD1. Unmatched junction bases numbered 11, after V lost 8 bases and J lost 8 bases. CDR3 size: 14 residues. Germline assignment: CDR1 KGHDR and CDR2 SFDVKD. For the CDR3, the DNA is TGTGCCACCACTCAGGGGACAGACGAAAAGCCCCAGCATTTT. Translation: CATTQGTDEKPQHF.

The chain carries TRBV12-5 and TRBJ2-3, with D possibly TRBD2 on 6 matching bases. Trimming cost V 7 bases and J 3 bases, with 23 bases left between them. The CDR3 runs to 17 residues. CDR1 LGHNT and CDR2 FRNRAP come from the germline V gene. In DNA, the CDR3 is TGTGCTAGTGCCCCGCACAGGAACCCCGGGGGAACAGATACGCAGTATTTT. Amino acids: CASAPHRNPGGTDTQYF.

This chain uses TRBV7-9 with TRBJ2-5; D gene ambiguous. Trimming shortened V by 0 bases and J by 5 bases, and 7 bases separated the two germline ends. CDR1 and CDR2 from the germline V gene are SEHNR and FQNEAQ (reference sequence). The CDR3 has 13 residues. The CDR3 reads CASSLAGVETQYF. The CDR3 DNA reads TGTGCCAGCAGCTTAGCGGGCGTGGAGACCCAGTACTTC.

Only a few counts were recorded for this clone. This chain links TRBV3-1 (or the pseudogene TRBV3-2) with TRBJ1-1; tentatively, D is TRBD1 (5 bases). This CDR3 is 12 amino acids long. The V gene's germline CDR1 is LGHDT and CDR2 YNNKEL (reference sequence). V was shortened by 7 bases and J by 13 bases, with 19 bases between the two germline ends. This chain's CDR3 is CASTRAAGMVFF. Written as DNA, the CDR3 is TGTGCCAGCACCAGGGCGGCAGGGATGGTTTTCTTT.